These T cell receptor beta chains were read from a single sample in a study of OX40 agonist ivuxolimab in advanced cancers. Method: immunoSEQ multiplex PCR; TCRdb's copy keeps in-frame clones and lacks some. The sample lists some 54,000 clones, 80% to 90% occurring once. This sample comprised CD4+ or CD8+ T cells sorted from blood, obtained in a trial of the OX40 agonist ivuxolimab. These receptors all come from an adult with an advanced solid tumor such as melanoma, head and neck, liver or kidney cancer. The CDR3 runs from the conserved cysteine through the conserved F or W. D genes are given only for firm matches. Size is stated for part of the rows, as once, few or many counts, or as a class when the clone is expanded.

j_call v_call d_call clone_size cdr3_nt cdr3_aa
TRBJ1-1 TRBV7-9 TRBD1 NA TGTGCCAGCAGCCCTGGACAGGGGGGCGGTGAAGCTTTCTTT CASSPGQGGGEAFF
TRBJ2-1 TRBV30 NA NA TGTGCCTGGAGTCTTACTAGCTCCTACAATGAGCAGTTCTTC CAWSLTSSYNEQFF
TRBJ1-2 TRBV4-1 NA NA TGCGCCAGCAGCCAAGGCGACTGGGATTCGGGCCGCATCAGCTACACCTTC CASSQGDWDSGRISYTF
TRBJ1-6 TRBV9 NA NA TGTGCCAGCAGCGTCAGACAGGATAGAGATTCACCCCTCCACTTT CASSVRQDRDSPLHF
TRBJ2-7 TRBV6-5 NA few TGTGCCAGCAGTTACCGGACAGTTTCCTACGAGCAGTACTTC CASSYRTVSYEQYF
TRBJ1-1 TRBV10-2 NA NA TGCGCCAGCAGTGAGGCCCAGGGGTACACTGAAGCTTTCTTT CASSEAQGYTEAFF
TRBJ2-3 TRBV7-8 TRBD2 once TGTGCCAGCAGCCCCCAACTAGCGACGGCCACAGATACGCAGTATTTT CASSPQLATATDTQYF
TRBJ2-3 TRBV9 NA NA TGTGCCAGCAGCGGAGACTCGAGCACAGATACGCAGTATTTT CASSGDSSTDTQYF
TRBJ2-2 TRBV5-4 TRBD2 NA TGTGCCAGCAATAGACTAGCGGACACCGGGGAGCTGTTTTTT CASNRLADTGELFF
TRBJ1-1 TRBV30 NA NA TGTGCCTGGAACCCGGGGGGGGGTGAAGCTTTCTTT CAWNPGGGEAFF
TRBJ2-7 TRBV5-6 TRBD1 once TGTGCCAGCAGTTGGGACAGGGGTTCCTACGAGCAGTACTTC CASSWDRGSYEQYF
TRBJ2-7 TRBV6-5 NA NA TGTGCCAGCAGTTGGGAAGGGGCAGGTTACGAGCAGTACTTC CASSWEGAGYEQYF
TRBJ2-7 TRBV11-2 NA NA TGTGCCAGCAGCTTGTACGGGATGGGTCAGTTC CASSLYGMGQF
TRBJ2-3 TRBV6-1 TRBD2 few TGTGCCAGCAGTGACAGCGGGGGTGGAGATACGCAGTATTTT CASSDSGGGDTQYF
TRBJ2-1 TRBV27 TRBD2 NA TGTGCCAGCAGTTTAACTAGCGGACCGTACAATGAGCAGTTCTTC CASSLTSGPYNEQFF
TRBJ2-1 TRBV19 TRBD2 NA TGTGCCAGTAGCATCACTAGCGGCACTCACAGTGAGCAGTTCTTC CASSITSGTHSEQFF
TRBJ2-5 TRBV7-6 TRBD2 NA TGTGCCAGCAGCATGGGACTAGCATTTTCACAGGAGACCCAGTACTTC CASSMGLAFSQETQYF
TRBJ2-2 TRBV27 NA NA TGTGCCAGCAGTTTTATCGTGGGGAGCGGCACCGGGGAGCTGTTTTTT CASSFIVGSGTGELFF
TRBJ2-1 TRBV6-6 NA NA TGTGCCAGCAGTTACTCCCCGTATGAGCAGTTCTTC CASSYSPYEQFF
TRBJ2-7 TRBV30 NA NA TGTGCCTGGAGCCGGGTGCTCTACGAGCAGTACTTC CAWSRVLYEQYF
TRBJ1-2 TRBV25-1 TRBD1 NA TGTGCCAGCAAGGCGCAGGGGGCCTATGGCTACACCTTC CASKAQGAYGYTF
TRBJ2-1 TRBV19 NA NA TGTGCCAGTAGTATATCCAGCTACAATGAGCAGTTCTTC CASSISSYNEQFF
TRBJ1-1 TRBV19 TRBD1 NA TGTGCCAGTAGTCCATGGACAGGGGGCACTGAAGCTTTCTTT CASSPWTGGTEAFF
TRBJ1-4 TRBV28 NA NA TGTGCCAGCAGTTTATTTGATGGGGCTAAACTGTTTTTT CASSLFDGAKLFF
TRBJ1-4 TRBV7-2 NA once TGTGCCAGCAGCTCTCTTGTGACTGACGAAAAACTGTTTTTT CASSSLVTDEKLFF
TRBJ2-7 TRBV6-1 NA NA TGTGCCAGCAGTTCAAATCCCACCTACGAGCAGTACTTC CASSSNPTYEQYF
TRBJ2-3 TRBV27 TRBD2 NA TGTGCCAGCAGTTTATCCGGCGGGGGACTCGCGGGAGATACGCAGTATTTT CASSLSGGGLAGDTQYF
TRBJ1-1 TRBV11-2 NA few TGTGCCAGCCCCCCTAATGGCCTTTTGAACACTGAAGCTTTCTTT CASPPNGLLNTEAFF
TRBJ2-3 TRBV7-9 NA NA TGTGCCAGCAGGATGGGAGATACGCAGTATTTT CASRMGDTQYF